Many counts were recorded for the clone carrying this T cell receptor (beta chain). Its cognate antigen is unknown. The entry originates in a study of T-cell reconstitution after alpha-beta-depleted transplantation in children. Study conclusions and caveats: Recipient T cells and thymic progenitors that survived gave rise to the high TCRbeta diversity observed at day 60 in some patients. T-cell counts and diversity at one year following transplant were attributed mainly to newly produced T cells. Reported findings indicate that, about two months after transplant, alpha-beta T cells came from several hundred expanded clones, which were derived from non-depleted graft cells.

A TCRbeta library incorporating unique molecular identifiers was prepared. MiXCR, run by TCRdb on the PCR reads, gives a single entry per CDR3 protein. The repertoire holds 40,000 to 60,000 distinct CDR3 sequences, around 9% seen once, with approximately 25% in the top ten. The source material was PBMCs, mostly from graft donor cells, sampled 60 days after TCRalphabeta/CD19-depleted stem cell transplant. This receptor was taken from a male patient aged 2 to 9 who had a stem cell transplant for chronic granulomatous disease, so the T cells may come from the graft donor.

The CDR3 DNA follows: TGTGCCAGCAGTGTACTCCGCCCGGGAACCGGGGAGCTGTTTTTT. Amino acids: CASSVLRPGTGELFF. V usage is TRBV6-2 or TRBV6-3 and J usage is TRBJ2-2; TRBD2 is a possible D gene (5 bases). The CDR3 runs to 15 residues. Germline V lookup: CDR1 MNHEY, CDR2 SVGEGT. The germline V and J ends were trimmed by 5 bases and 5 bases, with 15 bases remaining between them.